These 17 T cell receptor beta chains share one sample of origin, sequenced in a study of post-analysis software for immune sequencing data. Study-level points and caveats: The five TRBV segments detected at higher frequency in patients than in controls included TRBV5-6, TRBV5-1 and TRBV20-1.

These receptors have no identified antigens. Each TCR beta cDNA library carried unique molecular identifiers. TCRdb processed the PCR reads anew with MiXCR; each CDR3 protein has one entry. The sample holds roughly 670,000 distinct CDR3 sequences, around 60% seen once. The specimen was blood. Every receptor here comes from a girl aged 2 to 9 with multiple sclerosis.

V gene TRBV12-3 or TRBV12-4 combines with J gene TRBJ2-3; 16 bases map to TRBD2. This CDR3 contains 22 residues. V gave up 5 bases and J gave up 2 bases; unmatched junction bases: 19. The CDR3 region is CASSGPGLAGGWGSGSTDTQYF. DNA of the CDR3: TGTGCCAGCAGTGGCCCGGGACTAGCGGGAGGGTGGGGATCAGGATCCACAGATACGCAGTATTTT.

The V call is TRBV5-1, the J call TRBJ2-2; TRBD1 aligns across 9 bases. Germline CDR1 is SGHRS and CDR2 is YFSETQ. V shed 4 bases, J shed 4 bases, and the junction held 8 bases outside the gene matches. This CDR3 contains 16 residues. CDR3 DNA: TGCGCCAGCAGCCTGTCCCGGGACAGGGCCACCGGGGAGCTGTTTTTT. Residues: CASSLSRDRATGELFF.

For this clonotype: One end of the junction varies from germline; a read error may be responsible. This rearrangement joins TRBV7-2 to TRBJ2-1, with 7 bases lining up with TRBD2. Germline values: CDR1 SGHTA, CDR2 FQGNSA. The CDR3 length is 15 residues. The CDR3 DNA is TGTGCCAGCAGCTTAGTACTAGCGTCCTCCAATGAGCAGTTCTTC. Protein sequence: CASSLVLASSNEQFF.

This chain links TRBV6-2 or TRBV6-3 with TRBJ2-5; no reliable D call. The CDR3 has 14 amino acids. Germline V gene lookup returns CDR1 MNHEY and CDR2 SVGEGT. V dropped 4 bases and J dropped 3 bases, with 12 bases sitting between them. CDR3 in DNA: TGTGCCAGCAGTTGCGGTTGGCGCGAAGAGACCCAGTACTTC. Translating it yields CASSCGWREETQYF.

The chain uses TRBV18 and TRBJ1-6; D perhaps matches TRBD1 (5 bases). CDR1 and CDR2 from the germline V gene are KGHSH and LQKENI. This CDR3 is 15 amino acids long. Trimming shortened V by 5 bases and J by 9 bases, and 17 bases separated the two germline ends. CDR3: CASSGALANSSPLHF. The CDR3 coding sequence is TGTGCCAGCTCAGGGGCATTGGCTAACAGTTCACCCCTCCACTTT.

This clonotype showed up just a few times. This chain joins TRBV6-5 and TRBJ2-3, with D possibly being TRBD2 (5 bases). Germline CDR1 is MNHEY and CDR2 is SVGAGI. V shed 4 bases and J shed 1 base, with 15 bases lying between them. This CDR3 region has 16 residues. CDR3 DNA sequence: TGTGCCAGCAGTTTAGTGGGCCTAGCTGGCACAGATACGCAGTATTTT. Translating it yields CASSLVGLAGTDTQYF.

Here the CDR3 reads CASSLRRQPKGTDTQYF. CDR3 nucleotides: TGTGCCAGCAGTTTACGCCGGCAGCCCAAAGGCACAGATACGCAGTATTTT. V is TRBV28 and J is TRBJ2-3, with unresolved D. V was trimmed by 2 bases and J by 1 base, leaving 16 bases between them. Germline V lookup: CDR1 MDHEN, CDR2 SYDVKM. The CDR3 totals 17 residues.

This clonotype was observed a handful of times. For the CDR3, the DNA is TGTGCCAGCACCCACTCGGATAGCAGAAAAAACATTCAGTACTTC. Translating gives CASTHSDSRKNIQYF. The J gene is TRBJ2-4, the V gene TRBV3-1, with D unclear. Germline CDR1 and CDR2: LGHDT and YNNKEL (reference sequence). CDR3 length: 15 amino acids. The germline V and J ends were trimmed by 7 bases and 4 bases, with 17 bases remaining between them.

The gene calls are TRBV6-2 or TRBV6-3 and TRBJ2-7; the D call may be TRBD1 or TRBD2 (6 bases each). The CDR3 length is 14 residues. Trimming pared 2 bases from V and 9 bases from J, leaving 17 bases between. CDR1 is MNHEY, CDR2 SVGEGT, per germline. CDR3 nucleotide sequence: TGTGCCAGCAGTTACCCGGGGGCGCTTAGAGGGCAGTACTTC. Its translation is CASSYPGALRGQYF.

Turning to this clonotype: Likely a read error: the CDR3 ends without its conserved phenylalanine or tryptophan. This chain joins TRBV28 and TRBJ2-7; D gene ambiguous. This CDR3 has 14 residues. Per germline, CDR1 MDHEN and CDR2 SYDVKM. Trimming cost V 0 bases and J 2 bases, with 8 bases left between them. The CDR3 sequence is CASSLWNRPYEQYY. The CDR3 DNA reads TGTGCCAGCAGTTTATGGAACCGACCCTACGAGCAGTACTAC.

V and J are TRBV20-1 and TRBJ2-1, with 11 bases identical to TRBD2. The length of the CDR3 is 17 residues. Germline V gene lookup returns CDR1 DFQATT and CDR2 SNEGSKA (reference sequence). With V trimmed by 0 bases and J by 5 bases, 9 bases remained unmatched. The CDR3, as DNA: TGCAGTGCTAGAGATGCTGCTCTAGCGGGGGGCAACAATGAGCAGTTCTTC. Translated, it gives CSARDAALAGGNNEQFF.

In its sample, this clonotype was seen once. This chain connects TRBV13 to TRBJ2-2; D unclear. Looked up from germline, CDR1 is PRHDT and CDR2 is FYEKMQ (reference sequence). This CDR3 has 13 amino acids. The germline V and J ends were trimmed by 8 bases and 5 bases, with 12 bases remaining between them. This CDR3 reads CASGSRQTGELFF. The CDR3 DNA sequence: TGTGCCAGCGGATCCAGGCAGACCGGGGAGCTGTTTTTT.

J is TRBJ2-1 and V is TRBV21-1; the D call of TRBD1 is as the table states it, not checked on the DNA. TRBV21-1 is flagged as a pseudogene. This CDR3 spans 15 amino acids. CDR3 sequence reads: CASSKDWDRVNEQFF. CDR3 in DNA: TGTGCCAGCAGCAAAGATTGGGACAGGGTGAATGAGCAGTTCTTC.

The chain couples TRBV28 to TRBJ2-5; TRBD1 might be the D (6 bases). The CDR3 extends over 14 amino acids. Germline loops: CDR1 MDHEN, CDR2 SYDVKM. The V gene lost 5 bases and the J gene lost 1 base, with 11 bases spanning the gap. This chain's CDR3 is CASSDDRRQETQYF. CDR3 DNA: TGTGCCAGCAGTGACGACAGGCGCCAAGAGACCCAGTACTTC.

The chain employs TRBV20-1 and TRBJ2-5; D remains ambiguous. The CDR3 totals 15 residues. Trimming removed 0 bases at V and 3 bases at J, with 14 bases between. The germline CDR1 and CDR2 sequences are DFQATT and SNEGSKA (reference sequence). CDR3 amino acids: CSAREDASVEETQYF. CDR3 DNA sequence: TGCAGTGCTAGAGAGGATGCTTCCGTCGAAGAGACCCAGTACTTC.

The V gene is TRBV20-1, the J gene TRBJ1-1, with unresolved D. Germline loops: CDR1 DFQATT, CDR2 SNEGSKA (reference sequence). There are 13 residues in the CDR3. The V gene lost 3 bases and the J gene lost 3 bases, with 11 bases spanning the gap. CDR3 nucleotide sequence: TGCAGTGCTAGTCAAAGGAGAGACACTGAAGCTTTCTTT. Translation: CSASQRRDTEAFF.

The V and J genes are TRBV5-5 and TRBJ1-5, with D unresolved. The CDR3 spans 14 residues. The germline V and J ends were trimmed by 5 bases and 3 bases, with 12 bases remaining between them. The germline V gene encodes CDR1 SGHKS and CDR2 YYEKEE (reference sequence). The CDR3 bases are TGTGCCAGCAGGAGAACGGCCCCCAATCAGCCCCAGCATTTT. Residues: CASRRTAPNQPQHF.